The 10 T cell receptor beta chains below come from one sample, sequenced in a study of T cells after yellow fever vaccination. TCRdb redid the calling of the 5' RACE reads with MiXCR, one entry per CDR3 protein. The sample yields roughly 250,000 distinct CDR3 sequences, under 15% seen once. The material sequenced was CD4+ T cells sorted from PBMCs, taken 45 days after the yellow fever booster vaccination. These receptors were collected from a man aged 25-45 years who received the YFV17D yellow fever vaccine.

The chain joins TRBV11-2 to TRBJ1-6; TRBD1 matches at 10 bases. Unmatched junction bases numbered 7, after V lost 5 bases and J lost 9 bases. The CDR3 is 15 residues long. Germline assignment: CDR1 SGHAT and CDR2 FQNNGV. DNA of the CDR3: TGTGCCAGCAGCCTACGCCGGGACAGGGGTTCACCCCTCCACTTT. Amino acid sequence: CASSLRRDRGSPLHF.

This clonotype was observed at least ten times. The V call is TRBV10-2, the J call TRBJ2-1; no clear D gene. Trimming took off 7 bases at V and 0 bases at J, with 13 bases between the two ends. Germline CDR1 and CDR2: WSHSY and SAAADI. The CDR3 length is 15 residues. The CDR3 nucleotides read TGCGCCAGCATTTCTGACCGAAGCTCCTACAATGAGCAGTTCTTC. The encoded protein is CASISDRSSYNEQFF.

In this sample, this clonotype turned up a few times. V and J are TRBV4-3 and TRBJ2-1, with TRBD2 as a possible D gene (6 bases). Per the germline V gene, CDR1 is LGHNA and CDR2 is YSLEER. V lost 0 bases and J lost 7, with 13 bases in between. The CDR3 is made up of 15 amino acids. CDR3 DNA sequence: TGCGCCAGCAGCCAAGATAGGGCGGGATGGAATGAGCAGTTCTTC. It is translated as CASSQDRAGWNEQFF.

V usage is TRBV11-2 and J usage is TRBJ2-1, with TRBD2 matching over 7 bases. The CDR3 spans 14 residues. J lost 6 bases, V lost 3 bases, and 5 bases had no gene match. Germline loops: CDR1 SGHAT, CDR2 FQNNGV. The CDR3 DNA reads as TGTGCCAGCAGCTTTTACGGGAGGAGCAATGAGCAGTTCTTC. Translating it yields CASSFYGRSNEQFF.

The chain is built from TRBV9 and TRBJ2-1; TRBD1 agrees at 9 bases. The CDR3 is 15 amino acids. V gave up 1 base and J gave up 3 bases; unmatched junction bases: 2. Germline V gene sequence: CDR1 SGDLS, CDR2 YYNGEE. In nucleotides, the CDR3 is TGTGCCAGCAGCGTAACAGGGGGCAACTACAATGAGCAGTTCTTC. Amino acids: CASSVTGGNYNEQFF.

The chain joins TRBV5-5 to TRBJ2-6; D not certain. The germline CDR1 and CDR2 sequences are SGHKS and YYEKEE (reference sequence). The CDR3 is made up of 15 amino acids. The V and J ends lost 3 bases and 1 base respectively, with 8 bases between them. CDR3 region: CASSWGQSGANVLTF. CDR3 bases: TGTGCCAGCAGCTGGGGTCAGTCTGGGGCCAACGTCCTGACTTTC.

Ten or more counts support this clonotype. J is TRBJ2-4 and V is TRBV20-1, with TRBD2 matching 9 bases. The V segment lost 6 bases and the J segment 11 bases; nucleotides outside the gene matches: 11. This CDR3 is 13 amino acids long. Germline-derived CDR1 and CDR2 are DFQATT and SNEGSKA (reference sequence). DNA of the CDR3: TGCAGTGCCACGAGAGGAGCGGGAGGTTTTCAGTACTTC. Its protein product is CSATRGAGGFQYF.

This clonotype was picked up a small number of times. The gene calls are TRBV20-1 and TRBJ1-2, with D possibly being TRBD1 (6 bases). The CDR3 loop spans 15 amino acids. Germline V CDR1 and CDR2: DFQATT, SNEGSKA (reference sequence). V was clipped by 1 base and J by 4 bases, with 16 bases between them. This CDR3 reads CSARARVGRGYGYTF. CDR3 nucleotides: TGCAGTGCTAGAGCAAGGGTGGGCAGGGGCTATGGCTACACCTTC.

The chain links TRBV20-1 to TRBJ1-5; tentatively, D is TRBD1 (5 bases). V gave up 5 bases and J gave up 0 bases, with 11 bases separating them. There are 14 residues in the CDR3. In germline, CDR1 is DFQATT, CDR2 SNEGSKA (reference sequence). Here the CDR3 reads CSAPGRHSNQPQHF. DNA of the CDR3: TGCAGTGCTCCGGGACGCCATAGCAATCAGCCCCAGCATTTT.

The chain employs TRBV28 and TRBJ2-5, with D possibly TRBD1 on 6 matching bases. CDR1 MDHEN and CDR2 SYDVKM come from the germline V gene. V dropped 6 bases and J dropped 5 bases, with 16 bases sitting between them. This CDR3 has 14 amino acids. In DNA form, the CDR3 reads TGTGCCAGCAGCCTCACAGGGCTTCGGGAGACCCAGTACTTC. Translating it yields CASSLTGLRETQYF.